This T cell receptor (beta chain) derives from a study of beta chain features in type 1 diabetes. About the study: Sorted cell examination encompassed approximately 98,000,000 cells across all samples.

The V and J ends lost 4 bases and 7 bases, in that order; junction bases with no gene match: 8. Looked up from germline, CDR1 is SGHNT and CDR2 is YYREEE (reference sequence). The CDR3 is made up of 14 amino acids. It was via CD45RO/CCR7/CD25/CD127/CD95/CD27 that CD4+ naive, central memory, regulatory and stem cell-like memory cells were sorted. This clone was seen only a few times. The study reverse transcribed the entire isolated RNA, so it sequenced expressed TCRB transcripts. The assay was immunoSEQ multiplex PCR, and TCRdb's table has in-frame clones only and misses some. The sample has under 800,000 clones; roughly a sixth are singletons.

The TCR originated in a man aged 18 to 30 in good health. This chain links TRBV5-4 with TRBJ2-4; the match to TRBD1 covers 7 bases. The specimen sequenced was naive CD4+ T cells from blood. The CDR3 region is CASSTSRQGNIQYF. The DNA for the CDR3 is TGTGCCAGCAGCACCAGCAGACAGGGTAACATTCAGTACTTC.